The rows below give T cell receptor beta chains drawn from one sample of a study of cytomegalovirus exposure and HLA in healthy donors. The protocol was immunoSEQ multiplex PCR, while the TCRdb copy is restricted to in-frame clones and leaves out a portion. The top ten clones hold roughly 2.7% of a sample with 150,000 to 200,000 clones, approximately 86% of them seen once. The material sequenced was PBMCs. The receptors shown here come from a man in his late teens or twenties in good health and CMV-seropositive. The CDR3 runs from the conserved cysteine through the conserved F or W. D genes are given only for firm matches. Some rows have no size entry. The others give once, few or many, or a class for an expanded clone.

v_call	clone_size	j_call	d_call	cdr3_aa	cdr3_nt
TRBV4-3	NA	TRBJ2-2	TRBD1	CASSQDQGVWGELFF	TGCGCCAGCAGCCAAGACCAGGGGGTTTGGGGGGAGCTGTTTTTT
TRBV28	NA	TRBJ2-7	TRBD2	CASSFPQVRLAGVGYEQYF	TGTGCCAGCAGTTTCCCCCAAGTAAGACTAGCGGGAGTAGGCTACGAGCAGTACTTC
TRBV10-3	NA	TRBJ2-1	NA	CAISDETRKINEQFF	TGTGCCATCAGTGATGAGACTAGGAAGATCAATGAGCAGTTCTTC
TRBV14	NA	TRBJ1-4	NA	CASSQVAGINEKLFF	TGTGCCAGCAGCCAAGTGGCAGGAATTAATGAAAAACTGTTTTTT
TRBV5-1	NA	TRBJ1-1	NA	CASSPFLARGAEAFF	TGCGCCAGCAGCCCTTTCTTGGCCCGAGGCGCTGAAGCTTTCTTT
TRBV11-3	NA	TRBJ2-1	TRBD2	CASSLAPLSGSSHEQFF	TGTGCCAGCAGCTTAGCGCCCCTCAGCGGGAGTAGCCATGAGCAGTTCTTC
TRBV2	once	TRBJ2-5	TRBD1	CASSDDRGSEETQYF	TGTGCCAGCAGTGACGACAGGGGATCCGAAGAGACCCAGTACTTC
TRBV7-9	NA	TRBJ2-2	NA	CASSGGGSPTGELFF	TGTGCCAGCAGTGGGGGAGGCAGCCCAACCGGGGAGCTGTTTTTT
TRBV19	NA	TRBJ1-1	TRBD1	CASRPGQGVGAFF	TGTGCCAGTAGACCGGGACAGGGAGTTGGAGCTTTCTTT
TRBV28	NA	TRBJ1-5	NA	CASSFGPRAGYYLGQPQHF	TGTGCCAGCAGTTTTGGGCCCCGGGCAGGGTACTACTTGGGTCAGCCCCAGCATTTT
TRBV27	NA	TRBJ2-3	NA	CASSLLLESSTDTQYF	TGTGCCAGCAGTTTACTTCTCGAGAGTAGCACAGATACGCAGTATTTT
TRBV14	NA	TRBJ1-3	NA	CASSPPPQGSGNTIYF	TGTGCCAGCAGCCCCCCCCCACAGGGCTCTGGAAACACCATATATTTT
TRBV28	NA	TRBJ1-2	TRBD1	CASSTGVTYGYTF	TGTGCCAGCAGTACAGGGGTAACCTATGGCTACACCTTC
TRBV11-2	once	TRBJ2-2	NA	CASTLVWGVSGELFF	TGTGCCAGCACCCTGGTATGGGGGGTATCCGGGGAGCTGTTTTTT
TRBV10-3	NA	TRBJ2-5	TRBD1	CAISDVGTGKETQYF	TGTGCCATCAGTGATGTGGGGACAGGGAAAGAGACCCAGTACTTC
TRBV15	NA	TRBJ1-5	NA	CATSRDLSSGQPQHF	TGTGCCACCAGCAGAGATTTGAGTTCGGGTCAGCCCCAGCATTTT
TRBV29-1	NA	TRBJ1-1	TRBD1	CSASDRGRLAFF	TGCAGCGCTTCGGACAGGGGGCGTTTAGCTTTCTTT
TRBV4-2	NA	TRBJ2-1	NA	CASSQGVGGSYNEQFF	TGTGCCAGCAGCCAAGGAGTCGGGGGCTCCTACAATGAGCAGTTCTTC
TRBV6-5	NA	TRBJ1-1	NA	CASSYGFLNTEAFF	TGTGCCAGCAGTTACGGCTTCCTGAACACTGAAGCTTTCTTT
TRBV7-9	once	TRBJ2-2	TRBD1	CASSPTGDTGELFF	TGTGCCAGCAGCCCGACAGGGGACACCGGGGAGCTGTTTTTT
TRBV6-9	NA	TRBJ2-1	TRBD1	CAGALGQGVRYNEQFF	TGTGCCGGCGCATTGGGACAGGGTGTGAGGTACAATGAGCAGTTCTTC
TRBV6-4	few	TRBJ2-3	NA	CASSEAGGTDTQYF	TGTGCCAGCAGTGAGGCCGGGGGCACAGATACGCAGTATTTT
TRBV5-1	NA	TRBJ2-7	NA	CASSLGSGETYEQYF	TGCGCCAGCAGCTTGGGGTCCGGGGAAACCTACGAGCAGTACTTC
TRBV27	once	TRBJ2-1	TRBD2	CATRGLAGNNEQFF	TGTGCCACCAGGGGACTAGCGGGGAACAATGAGCAGTTCTTC
TRBV13	NA	TRBJ2-7	TRBD1	CASSLGRDRVSEQYF	TGTGCCAGCAGCTTAGGCCGAGACAGGGTGAGCGAGCAGTACTTC
TRBV4-2	NA	TRBJ2-1	TRBD2	CASSLGEGLGNEQFF	TGTGCCAGCAGCCTGGGGGAGGGTCTTGGCAATGAGCAGTTCTTC
TRBV4-1	NA	TRBJ1-4	TRBD1	CASSPGTGRDEKLFF	TGCGCCAGCAGCCCAGGGACAGGGAGGGATGAAAAACTGTTTTTT
TRBV6-6	NA	TRBJ1-2	NA	CASSYGGSLYGYTF	TGTGCCAGCAGTTACGGTGGCTCCCTCTATGGCTACACCTTC
TRBV6-4	NA	TRBJ1-1	NA	CASSDSPGTEAFF	TGTGCCAGCAGTGACTCTCCAGGCACTGAAGCTTTCTTT
TRBV6-4	NA	TRBJ1-1	NA	CASSEGGEASEAFF	TGTGCCAGCAGTGAGGGAGGGGAAGCTTCTGAAGCTTTCTTT
TRBV7-9	NA	TRBJ2-7	NA	CASSSVAGNSYEQYF	TGTGCCAGCAGCTCAGTGGCCGGGAACTCCTACGAGCAGTACTTC
TRBV29-1	NA	TRBJ1-2	NA	CSGKLLDGYTF	TGCAGCGGAAAGTTACTCGATGGCTACACCTTC
TRBV27	NA	TRBJ2-3	TRBD2	CASSSGFSGATDTQYF	TGTGCCAGCAGTTCTGGGTTTAGCGGGGCCACAGATACGCAGTATTTT
TRBV7-8	NA	TRBJ2-7	NA	CASSLQGGFSYEQYF	TGTGCCAGCAGCCTCCAGGGGGGTTTCTCCTACGAGCAGTACTTC
TRBV4-2	NA	TRBJ1-1	TRBD1	CASSRPGQGRDTEAFF	TGTGCCAGCAGCCGGCCGGGACAGGGAAGGGACACTGAAGCTTTCTTT
TRBV23-1	NA	TRBJ2-7	NA	CASVQGLMAGEQYF	TGCGCCAGCGTACAGGGTCTTATGGCGGGCGAGCAGTACTTC
TRBV4-3	NA	TRBJ1-3	NA	CASSQDLRVHSGNTIYF	TGCGCCAGCAGCCAAGATTTGCGGGTGCACTCTGGAAACACCATATATTTT
TRBV7-9	NA	TRBJ1-6	TRBD1	CASSSLTGTSNSPLHF	TGTGCCAGCAGCTCGCTGACAGGGACCTCCAATTCACCCCTCCACTTT
TRBV5-1	NA	TRBJ2-7	TRBD2	CASSYRSSGGAREQYF	TGCGCCAGCAGCTATCGCTCTAGCGGGGGGGCCCGCGAGCAGTACTTC
TRBV14	NA	TRBJ1-2	NA	CASSQRLYGYTF	TGTGCCAGCAGCCAGAGACTCTATGGCTACACCTTC
TRBV28	NA	TRBJ1-5	TRBD1	CASSSTTGDQPQHF	TGTGCCAGCAGTTCGACGACAGGGGACCAGCCCCAGCATTTT